Each of the 21 T cell receptor beta chains below was sequenced from the same sample in a study of cytomegalovirus exposure and HLA in healthy donors (dated by TCRdb to 2016 to 2017). Preparation of the library involved the immunoSEQ multiplex PCR assay. A mixture of 60 forward primers for TCR Vbeta segments and 13 reverse primers for TCR Jbeta segments was used in the multiplex PCR. Imported from immuneACCESS, the table was reduced by TCRdb to in-frame sequences with V and J called. These copies leave out some clones; in studies compared against another copy, an unresolved V gene accounts for under half, and the cause of the remainder is not known. This sample is represented by over 150,000 clones; about four fifths of them were singletons. Of the sample, around 5% falls within the top ten clones. Source material: PBMCs. These receptors were collected from a man younger than 40 in good health and CMV-seronegative.

The table lists this clone with a few counts. Here the CDR3 reads CASSQTSSVNTGELFF. The CDR3 region has the DNA TGTGCCAGTTCCCAGACTAGCTCGGTGAACACCGGGGAGCTGTTTTTT. The chain is built from TRBV9 and TRBJ2-2; the match to TRBD2 covers 7 bases. Germline V lookup: CDR1 SGDLS, CDR2 YYNGEE. Trimming took 8 bases from V and 1 from J; bases not matched to a gene: 11. CDR3 length: 16 residues.

This chain links TRBV2 with TRBJ2-2, with 12 bases that match TRBD2. The CDR3 spans 16 residues. V was clipped by 9 bases and J by 5 bases; unmatched bases: 10. CDR1 and CDR2 from the germline V gene are SNHLY and FYNNEI. The DNA for the CDR3 is TGTGCCAGTAATCGACTAGCGGGGGCGATAACCGGGGAGCTGTTTTTT. The encoded protein is CASNRLAGAITGELFF.

The rearrangement links TRBV7-6 to TRBJ2-1, with no clear D. Germline V gene lookup returns CDR1 SGHVS and CDR2 FNYEAQ. The CDR3 extends over 13 amino acids. The V end lost 4 bases, the J end lost 0 bases, and 4 bases lay between the germline ends. The CDR3 region is CASSWSSYNEQFF. The CDR3 DNA is TGTGCCAGCAGCTGGAGCTCCTACAATGAGCAGTTCTTC. Supplemented by reference TRBV7-6 and TRBJ2-1, the full variable domain reads GAGVSQSPRYKVTKRGQDVALRCDPISGHVSLYWYRQALGQGPEFLTYFNYEAQQDKSGLPNDRFSAERPEGSISTLTIQRTEQRDSAMYRCASSWSSYNEQFFGPGTRLTVL.

V gene TRBV10-3 combines with J gene TRBJ2-2; no firm D call. Looked up from germline, CDR1 is ENHRY and CDR2 is SYGVKD. CDR3 size: 16 residues. Trimming shortened V by 2 bases and J by 4 bases, and 14 bases separated the two germline ends. The CDR3 region has the DNA TGTGCCATCAGTGAGGGAAGTGGGCTGAGCACCGGGGAGCTGTTTTTT. As protein: CAISEGSGLSTGELFF.

The rearrangement uses TRBV9 and TRBJ2-5; 8 bases are a match to TRBD1. V shed 3 bases and J 5 bases; nucleotides not matched to a gene: 6. Germline CDR1 SGDLS, CDR2 YYNGEE. This CDR3 has 14 residues. The CDR3 DNA reads as TGTGCCAGCAGCGCACTCAGGGGGCCGGAGACCCAGTACTTC. This gives the protein CASSALRGPETQYF.

V usage is TRBV5-1 and J usage is TRBJ1-6; D is possibly TRBD1 (5 bases). The germline CDR1 and CDR2 sequences are SGHRS and YFSETQ. Trimming stripped 1 base from V and 1 base from J, with 6 bases between. CDR3 length equals 15 residues. CDR3 protein: CASSLWTSYNSPLHF. CDR3 bases: TGCGCCAGCAGCTTGTGGACATCCTATAATTCACCCCTCCACTTT.

The chain employs TRBV9 and TRBJ2-1; 9 positions match TRBD2. Trimming at V came to 4 bases and at J to 9 bases, leaving 29 bases not matched to a gene. The CDR3 has 21 residues. Germline V gene lookup returns CDR1 SGDLS and CDR2 YYNGEE. The DNA for the CDR3 is TGTGCCAGCAGCACCCTTCCGGGGGCTAGCGGGGCCGGAGGGAAAGCGAGTGAGCAGTTCTTC. Protein: CASSTLPGASGAGGKASEQFF.

This clone appeared a few times. The genes are TRBV5-4 and TRBJ2-1, with TRBD1 as a possible D gene (6 bases). Germline lookup yields CDR1 SGHNT and CDR2 YYREEE (reference sequence). The ends were cut back, 2 bases at V and 13 bases at J, with 13 bases in the middle. This CDR3 comprises 12 residues. CDR3 loop: CASSFVDRAQFF. For the CDR3, the DNA is TGTGCCAGCAGCTTTGTGGACAGAGCCCAGTTCTTC.

This chain connects TRBV5-1 to TRBJ2-5; 7 positions agree with TRBD2. CDR1 and CDR2 (germline): SGHRS, YFSETQ. This CDR3 is 13 amino acids long. V was clipped by 5 bases and J by 2 bases; unmatched bases: 3. CDR3 bases: TGCGCCAGCAGACGGGGGGAACAAGAGACCCAGTACTTC. It specifies CASRRGEQETQYF.

The chain joins TRBV29-1 to TRBJ1-5; TRBD1 agrees at 9 bases. V gave up 0 bases and J gave up 5 bases; unmatched junction bases: 11. The CDR3 has 17 amino acids. Looked up from germline, CDR1 is SQVTM and CDR2 is ANQGSEA. The DNA for the CDR3 is TGCAGCGTTGAAGATCTTGGGGGGACAGGGTCCTATCAGCCCCAGCATTTT. This translates into CSVEDLGGTGSYQPQHF.

The gene calls are TRBV18 and TRBJ1-1; D possibly corresponds to TRBD1 (5 bases). Trimming stripped 3 bases from V and 1 base from J, with 12 bases between. The CDR3 sequence is 15 residues long. Germline-derived CDR1 and CDR2 are KGHSH and LQKENI. The CDR3 reads CASSPLGLGNTEAFF. CDR3 sequence (DNA): TGTGCCAGCTCACCCCTGGGACTGGGGAACACTGAAGCTTTCTTT.

The CDR3 here is CASSLGQGKNSPLHF. The CDR3 nucleotides read TGTGCCAGCAGCTTGGGCCAGGGCAAGAATTCACCCCTCCACTTT. V usage is TRBV5-6 and J usage is TRBJ1-6; D might be TRBD1 (5 bases). Per germline, CDR1 SGHDT and CDR2 YYEEEE. V gave up 0 bases and J gave up 7 bases, with 11 bases separating them. The CDR3 is 15 amino acids. Full variable domain (rest looked up from reference TRBV5-6 and TRBJ1-6): DAGVTQSPTHLIKTRGQQVTLRCSPKSGHDTVSWYQQALGQGPQFIFQYYEEEERQRGNFPDRFSGHQFPNYSSELNVNALLLGDSALYLCASSLGQGKNSPLHFGNGTRLTVT.

A remark on this clone: Other DNA sequences in this sample translate to the same CDR3. This CDR3 reads CASSFGYEQYF. DNA of the CDR3: TGTGCCAGCAGCTTCGGGTACGAGCAGTACTTC. The chain uses TRBV5-4 and TRBJ2-7, with D hard to call. Germline CDR1 reads SGHNT; CDR2 reads YYREEE (reference sequence). The CDR3 consists of 11 residues. V was trimmed by 2 bases and J by 4 bases, leaving 4 bases between them.

This clone was counted a few times. The V call is TRBV27, the J call TRBJ1-1, with TRBD1 identical over 7 bases. Trimming at V came to 3 bases and at J to 5 bases, leaving 3 bases not matched to a gene. CDR1 and CDR2 from the germline V gene are MNHEY and SMNVEV (reference sequence). This CDR3 comprises 13 residues. CDR3 protein: CASSLDRWTEAFF. DNA of the CDR3: TGTGCCAGCAGTTTGGACAGGTGGACTGAAGCTTTCTTT.

This clone was seen a few times. The V gene is TRBV10-2, the J gene TRBJ1-1; no firm D call. Looked up from germline, CDR1 is WSHSY and CDR2 is SAAADI. The CDR3 sequence is 12 residues long. Trimming cost V 9 bases and J 4 bases, with 12 bases left between them. The CDR3 region has the DNA TGCGCCAGTACTTCACTATTCACTGAAGCTTTCTTT. It specifies CASTSLFTEAFF.

This rearrangement joins TRBV28 to TRBJ2-1; D possibly corresponds to TRBD1 (5 bases). The germline gives CDR1 MDHEN, CDR2 SYDVKM. The CDR3 is 18 amino acids. V gave up 2 bases and J gave up 0 bases, with 17 bases separating them. The CDR3 DNA follows: TGTGCCAGCAGTTTAATGGCAGGGTCGAGAAGCTCCTACAATGAGCAGTTCTTC. Residues: CASSLMAGSRSSYNEQFF.

The chain uses TRBV5-6 and TRBJ2-5; weak D call: TRBD2 (6 bases). Germline CDR1 reads SGHDT; CDR2 reads YYEEEE. Trimming took off 2 bases at V and 9 bases at J, with 11 bases between the two ends. The CDR3 runs 12 residues. DNA for the CDR3: TGTGCCAGCAGCTTCCGTCGCGGGGCCCAGTACTTC. This sequence encodes CASSFRRGAQYF.

The rearrangement links TRBV25-1 to TRBJ2-5, with D maybe TRBD1 (5 bases). With 1 base removed from V and 4 bases from J, the gap between germline ends came to 10 bases. The germline V gene has CDR1 MGHDK and CDR2 SYGVNS. This CDR3 region has 14 residues. The CDR3 sequence: CASSESIQGETQYF. As DNA, the CDR3 is TGTGCCAGCAGTGAATCCATCCAGGGAGAGACCCAGTACTTC.

The chain employs TRBV27 and TRBJ2-2; D perhaps matches TRBD2 (5 bases). Germline assignment: CDR1 MNHEY and CDR2 SMNVEV (reference sequence). The CDR3 is 10 residues long. Trimming pared 8 bases from V and 13 bases from J, leaving 11 bases between. Here the CDR3 reads CASGSGRLFF. The CDR3 DNA reads TGTGCCAGCGGCAGCGGTCGGCTGTTTTTT.

The chain joins TRBV28 to TRBJ2-7; D uncertain. Trimming stripped 2 bases from V and 0 bases from J, with 5 bases between. Germline V gene lookup returns CDR1 MDHEN and CDR2 SYDVKM. The CDR3 is made up of 13 amino acids. Written as DNA, the CDR3 is TGTGCCAGCAGTTTAGCACACTCCTACGAGCAGTACTTC. Its protein is CASSLAHSYEQYF. Full variable domain (remainder filled in from reference TRBV28 and TRBJ2-7): DVKVTQSSRYLVKRTGEKVFLECVQDMDHENMFWYRQDPGLGLRLIYFSYDVKMKEKGDIPEGYSVSREKKERFSLILESASTNQTSMYLCASSLAHSYEQYFGPGTRLTVT.

The chain employs TRBV14 and TRBJ2-3, with D possibly being TRBD1 (6 bases). The V and J ends lost 0 bases and 3 bases respectively, with 19 bases between them. The CDR3 runs to 18 residues. Germline assignment: CDR1 SGHDN and CDR2 FVKESK. CDR3 protein: CASSQDHRVLSGTDTQYF. CDR3 sequence (DNA): TGTGCCAGCAGCCAAGATCACAGGGTATTGAGTGGGACAGATACGCAGTATTTT.